This T cell receptor (beta chain) was recorded in a study of Ad26.COV2.S vaccination and SARS-CoV-2 variants. Here immunoSEQ multiplex PCR was the method, and the copy in TCRdb shows in-frame clones only, minus some. The data show hundreds of thousands of clones, with 80% to 90% seen just once and about 1.5% held by the top ten. Notes on the study in general: Similar non-spike TCR breadth was seen in vaccine and placebo recipients. Substantial breadth was reportedly displayed by spike-specific CD8+ and CD4+ T cell responses after vaccination.

In the case of this clone: Its antigen remains unidentified.

V lost 6 bases and J lost 2, with 12 bases in between. Germline V CDR1 and CDR2: ENHRY, SYGVKD. The CDR3 loop spans 14 amino acids. Described treatment: 15 to 20 received Ad26.COV2.S at low or high dose, single or two shots; 5 received placebo; per-sample allocation not given. Vaccine and placebo recipients were sampled on day 63 after the first injection. The sample in question was peripheral blood, obtained in a trial of Ad26.COV2.S vaccine versus placebo. The rearrangement links TRBV10-3 to TRBJ2-3; D might be TRBD1 (6 bases). The clonotype originates from a person aged 18 to 65 who received the Ad26.COV2.S COVID-19 vaccine or a placebo. The CDR3 DNA follows: TGTGCCATCAGGACCGGGACATTCACAGATACGCAGTATTTT. This sequence encodes CAIRTGTFTDTQYF.